This T cell receptor beta chain was observed in a study of T cell responses to AZD1222 COVID-19 vaccine. Notes on the study in general: The study identified only a handful of AZD1222 recipients as seropositive at baseline. The donor cohort was predominantly white British with a female majority, and clonal diversity may have been underestimated. Repertoire collection took place solely once the T cell response had peaked.

Libraries were prepared by immunoSEQ multiplex PCR; TCRdb keeps only in-frame clonotypes and omits some of them. The sample comprises 150,000 or so clones, 91% of which are singletons, and under 2.5% rests with the top ten. About this clone: Its antigen is unknown.

The CDR3 totals 14 residues. The V end was cut by 5 bases, the J end by 2 bases, with 10 bases between. Germline V gene data show CDR1 as MNHNS and CDR2 as SASEGT. Specimen: peripheral blood, collected on day 0 of AZD1222 vaccination. The chain joins TRBV6-1 to TRBJ1-5; the D gene is possibly TRBD1 (5 bases). This TCR derives from an adult in good health. The CDR3 spells CASSLLGGNQPQHF. CDR3 DNA: TGTGCCAGCAGTTTATTGGGGGGCAATCAGCCCCAGCATTTT.